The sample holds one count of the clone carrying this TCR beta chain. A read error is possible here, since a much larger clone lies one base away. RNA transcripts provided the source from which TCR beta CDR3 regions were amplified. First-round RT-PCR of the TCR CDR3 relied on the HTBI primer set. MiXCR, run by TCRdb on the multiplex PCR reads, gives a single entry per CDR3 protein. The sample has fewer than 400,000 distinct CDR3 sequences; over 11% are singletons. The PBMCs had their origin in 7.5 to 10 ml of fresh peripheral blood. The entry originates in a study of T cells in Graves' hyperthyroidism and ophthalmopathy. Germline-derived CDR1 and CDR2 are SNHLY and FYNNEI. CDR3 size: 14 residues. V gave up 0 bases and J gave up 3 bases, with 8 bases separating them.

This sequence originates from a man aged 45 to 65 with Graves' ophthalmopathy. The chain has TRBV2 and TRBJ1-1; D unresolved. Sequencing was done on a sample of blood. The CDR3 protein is CASSEAVSYTEAFF. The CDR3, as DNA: TGTGCCAGCAGTGAAGCAGTTTCCTACACTGAAGCTTTCTTT.